The rows below give T cell receptor beta chains drawn from one sample of a study of OX40 agonist ivuxolimab in advanced cancers. Sequenced by immunoSEQ multiplex PCR; TCRdb stores in-frame clones only, minus some. Found here are roughly 79,000 clones, about 89% of them singletons; the top ten hold approximately 1.5%. Sequencing was performed on CD4+ or CD8+ T cells sorted from blood, taken in a trial of the OX40 agonist ivuxolimab. These receptors came from an adult with an advanced solid tumor such as melanoma, head and neck, liver or kidney cancer. CDR3s include the opening cysteine and the closing phenylalanine or tryptophan. The D gene is left open where the match is weak. A row's size may be missing; if present it is once, few, many or a size class.

size: once
V: TRBV7-8
J: TRBJ2-7
D: TRBD1
CDR3: CASSSGQGGLYEQYF
DNA: TGTGCCAGCAGCTCGGGACAGGGAGGTTTGTACGAGCAGTACTTC

size: NA
V: TRBV29-1
J: TRBJ2-1
D: TRBD1
CDR3: CSGATGTGEQFF
DNA: TGCAGCGGTGCGACAGGGACGGGTGAGCAGTTCTTC

size: NA
V: TRBV2
J: TRBJ1-1
D: TRBD1
CDR3: CASSGQGRGTEAFF
DNA: TGTGCCAGCAGCGGACAGGGTCGGGGCACTGAAGCTTTCTTT

size: NA
V: TRBV18
J: TRBJ2-3
D: TRBD1
CDR3: CASSQGAGTDTQYF
DNA: TGTGCCAGCTCACAGGGGGCCGGCACAGATACGCAGTATTTT

size: NA
V: TRBV5-1
J: TRBJ2-3
D: TRBD2
CDR3: CASSLGLAGGSTDTQYF
DNA: TGCGCCAGCAGCTTGGGACTAGCGGGAGGGAGCACAGATACGCAGTATTTT

size: NA
V: TRBV27
J: TRBJ2-7
D: TRBD1
CDR3: CASRVQGAWGEQYF
DNA: TGTGCCAGCAGGGTACAGGGGGCTTGGGGCGAGCAGTACTTC

size: NA
V: TRBV19
J: TRBJ1-2
D: NA
CDR3: CASKARSNYGYTF
DNA: TGTGCCAGTAAGGCCAGGTCGAACTATGGCTACACCTTC

size: NA
V: TRBV28
J: TRBJ2-7
D: NA
CDR3: CATVTGGQIYEQYF
DNA: TGTGCCACCGTTACGGGGGGACAGATCTACGAGCAGTACTTC

size: NA
V: TRBV15
J: TRBJ1-2
D: NA
CDR3: CATSRGQTGYTF
DNA: TGTGCCACCAGCAGAGGACAAACTGGCTACACCTTC

size: NA
V: TRBV6-5
J: TRBJ1-5
D: NA
CDR3: CASSYSRDAHTPQHF
DNA: TGTGCCAGCAGTTACTCCCGGGACGCCCATACGCCCCAGCATTTT

size: NA
V: TRBV30
J: TRBJ1-1
D: TRBD1
CDR3: CAWSRYRSLTGEAFF
DNA: TGTGCCTGGAGTCGATATAGATCACTGACAGGGGAAGCTTTCTTT

size: NA
V: TRBV30
J: TRBJ2-5
D: TRBD1
CDR3: CAWRVPGQGGETQYF
DNA: TGTGCCTGGAGGGTTCCGGGACAGGGAGGTGAGACCCAGTACTTC

size: NA
V: TRBV7-3
J: TRBJ2-3
D: TRBD2
CDR3: CASSTGLAGNTDTQYF
DNA: TGTGCCAGCAGCACCGGACTAGCGGGGAACACAGATACGCAGTATTTT

size: NA
V: TRBV11-3
J: TRBJ2-2
D: NA
CDR3: CASSLVLTNTGELFF
DNA: TGTGCCAGCAGCTTAGTACTTACGAACACCGGGGAGCTGTTTTTT

size: NA
V: TRBV7-2
J: TRBJ1-4
D: NA
CDR3: CASSLVRREKLFF
DNA: TGTGCCAGCAGCTTAGTCCGGAGGGAAAAACTGTTTTTT

size: NA
V: TRBV28
J: TRBJ2-3
D: TRBD1
CDR3: CASTPPGQRSTDTQYF
DNA: TGTGCCAGCACCCCGCCGGGACAGAGAAGCACAGATACGCAGTATTTT

size: NA
V: TRBV19
J: TRBJ2-1
D: NA
CDR3: CASSSQGGLYEQFF
DNA: TGTGCCAGTAGTAGCCAGGGGGGCCTTTATGAGCAGTTCTTC

size: NA
V: TRBV4-1
J: TRBJ2-5
D: TRBD2
CDR3: CASSQSSGTYQETQYF
DNA: TGCGCCAGCAGCCAATCTAGCGGAACGTACCAAGAGACCCAGTACTTC

size: NA
V: TRBV7-3
J: TRBJ2-7
D: NA
CDR3: CASNIAEDRAFYEQYF
DNA: TGTGCCAGCAATATCGCCGAGGACAGAGCCTTCTACGAGCAGTACTTC

size: NA
V: TRBV27
J: TRBJ2-1
D: TRBD2
CDR3: CASFTGTSVPPEQFF
DNA: TGTGCCAGCTTTACCGGGACTAGCGTCCCCCCAGAGCAGTTCTTC

size: NA
V: TRBV6-5
J: TRBJ2-2
D: TRBD1
CDR3: CATFLGQGNTGELFF
DNA: TGTGCCACCTTCTTGGGACAGGGAAACACCGGGGAGCTGTTTTTT

size: NA
V: TRBV7-2
J: TRBJ2-1
D: TRBD2
CDR3: CASSLAGTRSYNEQFF
DNA: TGTGCCAGCAGCCTTGCCGGGACTAGATCCTACAATGAGCAGTTCTTC

size: NA
V: TRBV29-1
J: TRBJ2-3
D: TRBD1
CDR3: CSVDQGETDTQYF
DNA: TGCAGCGTAGATCAGGGGGAAACAGATACGCAGTATTTT

size: NA
V: TRBV5-1
J: TRBJ2-7
D: TRBD2
CDR3: CASSSSGTSASYEQYF
DNA: TGCGCCAGCAGCTCTTCCGGGACTAGCGCCTCCTACGAGCAGTACTTC

size: NA
V: TRBV11-2
J: TRBJ1-4
D: NA
CDR3: CASGGLNEKLFF
DNA: TGTGCCAGCGGGGGTCTCAATGAAAAACTGTTTTTT

size: NA
V: TRBV7-2
J: TRBJ1-1
D: NA
CDR3: CASSPTRGNTEAFF
DNA: TGTGCCAGCAGCCCTACCAGGGGGAACACTGAAGCTTTCTTT

size: NA
V: TRBV2
J: TRBJ2-2
D: TRBD1
CDR3: CASRDSHTGELFF
DNA: TGTGCCAGCCGGGACAGTCACACCGGGGAGCTGTTTTTT

size: NA
V: TRBV7-9
J: TRBJ1-1
D: NA
CDR3: CASSLLTSGGTEAFF
DNA: TGTGCCAGCAGCCTCCTGACCTCGGGCGGCACTGAAGCTTTCTTT

size: NA
V: TRBV6-6
J: TRBJ1-1
D: NA
CDR3: CASSRRNTEAFF
DNA: TGTGCCAGCAGTCGGAGGAACACTGAAGCTTTCTTT

size: NA
V: TRBV5-1
J: TRBJ2-1
D: TRBD2
CDR3: CASSLLTSGSNEQFF
DNA: TGCGCCAGCAGTTTATTGACTAGCGGTAGCAATGAGCAGTTCTTC

size: NA
V: TRBV7-9
J: TRBJ2-7
D: NA
CDR3: CASSPQTSVAYEQYF
DNA: TGTGCCAGCAGCCCCCAAACTAGTGTCGCCTACGAGCAGTACTTC

size: once
V: TRBV11-3
J: TRBJ2-7
D: NA
CDR3: CASSHGPEQYF
DNA: TGTGCCAGCAGCCACGGACCAGAGCAGTACTTC

size: NA
V: TRBV9
J: TRBJ1-2
D: NA
CDR3: CASSTTGFLNYGYTF
DNA: TGTGCCAGCAGCACAACAGGGTTCCTTAACTATGGCTACACCTTC

size: NA
V: TRBV5-1
J: TRBJ2-3
D: TRBD2
CDR3: CASSNSGTSGDTQYF
DNA: TGCGCCAGCAGCAACTCCGGGACTAGCGGAGATACGCAGTATTTT

size: NA
V: TRBV7-3
J: TRBJ2-1
D: NA
CDR3: CASSSNEGGKQFF
DNA: TGTGCCAGCAGCTCAAACGAAGGGGGGAAGCAGTTCTTC

size: NA
V: TRBV9
J: TRBJ2-1
D: NA
CDR3: CASSVGQYNEQFF
DNA: TGTGCCAGCAGCGTAGGCCAGTACAATGAGCAGTTCTTC

size: NA
V: TRBV5-1
J: TRBJ2-7
D: NA
CDR3: CASSSAATYEQYF
DNA: TGCGCCAGCAGCTCCGCTGCCACCTACGAGCAGTACTTC

size: NA
V: TRBV7-2
J: TRBJ2-5
D: NA
CDR3: CASSLFGGRETQYF
DNA: TGTGCCAGCAGCTTATTTGGGGGACGGGAGACCCAGTACTTC

size: NA
V: TRBV4-2
J: TRBJ2-1
D: TRBD1
CDR3: CASSRSRDREKFF
DNA: TGTGCCAGCAGCCGAAGCCGGGACAGGGAAAAGTTCTTC

size: NA
V: TRBV28
J: TRBJ1-2
D: NA
CDR3: CASGGPLEGYTF
DNA: TGTGCCAGCGGGGGCCCGTTGGAGGGCTACACCTTC

size: NA
V: TRBV10-3
J: TRBJ2-6
D: NA
CDR3: CAISDPPDAGANVLTF
DNA: TGTGCCATCAGTGACCCACCCGACGCTGGGGCCAACGTCCTGACTTTC

size: NA
V: TRBV19
J: TRBJ1-2
D: NA
CDR3: CASSAPRGYTF
DNA: TGTGCCAGTAGTGCACCTCGTGGCTACACCTTC

size: NA
V: TRBV5-1
J: TRBJ2-3
D: TRBD1
CDR3: CASSSTGTGSDTQYF
DNA: TGCGCCAGCAGCTCCACCGGGACAGGGTCAGATACGCAGTATTTT